This T cell receptor (beta chain) was documented in a study of cytomegalovirus exposure and HLA in healthy donors. The CDR3 sequence is 13 residues long. Trimming left V 6 bases short and J 0 bases short, with 8 bases between. Germline V gives CDR1 MNHEY, CDR2 SVGAGI. The PCR made use of 60 Vbeta and 13 Jbeta primers. Measured with immunoSEQ multiplex PCR; TCRdb has only the in-frame clones, and not every one. The table has about 140,000 clones, over 65% seen once. This clonotype was obtained from a female donor in good health and CMV-seronegative. The V call is TRBV6-5, the J call TRBJ1-2, with D uncertain. Sequencing input: PBMCs. CDR3 DNA: TGTGCCAGCAGCTTGGCTCCTAACTATGGCTACACCTTC. The encoded protein is CASSLAPNYGYTF.